This T cell receptor beta chain was sequenced for a study of cytotoxic CD8 clonotypes in ibrutinib-treated CLL. This CDR3 has 14 amino acids. The V end lost 0 bases, the J end lost 5 bases, and 9 bases lay between the germline ends. Germline CDR1 SGDLS, CDR2 YYNGEE. Profiled with immunoSEQ multiplex PCR; TCRdb holds only in-frame clones, not every one. The sample consists of 330,000 or so clones, 67% of them appearing once. Material: PBMCs, obtained after 36 months of ibrutinib treatment. This chain connects TRBV9 to TRBJ2-1, with D hard to call. This TCR was recovered from a human donor with chronic lymphocytic leukemia. DNA of the CDR3: TGTGCCAGCAGCGTAGCGACCCGCCACAATGAGCAGTTCTTC. Translated: CASSVATRHNEQFF. The whole variable domain, filled in from reference TRBV9 and TRBJ2-1, reads DSGVTQTPKHLITATGQRVTLRCSPRSGDLSVYWYQQSLDQGLQFLIQYYNGEERAKGNILERFSAQQFPDLHSELNLSSLELGDSALYFCASSVATRHNEQFFGPGTRLTVL.